Below, one T cell receptor (beta chain) is given with its context. Antigen: not known. The data are from a study of cytomegalovirus exposure and HLA in healthy donors. Data came from immunoSEQ multiplex PCR; TCRdb stores just in-frame clones and leaves some out. The sample lists more than 85,000 clones; around nine tenths were seen once. Findings and caveats of the study: The listing of fewer than 200 TCR beta chains classed them as cytomegalovirus-associated.

Germline values: CDR1 SQVTM, CDR2 ANQGSEA. Between the trimmed V and J ends, which lost 4 bases and 8 bases, there was a span of 17 bases. This CDR3 is built from 13 residues. Donors were drawn from the roughly 120-subject validation cohort, separate from the approximately 680-subject first cohort. This clonotype was obtained from a woman under 30 in good health and CMV-seronegative. Sequenced material: PBMCs. This rearrangement joins TRBV29-1 to TRBJ1-1; a possible D gene is TRBD1 (5 bases). The CDR3 loop is CSVVGRAFLEAFF. The CDR3, as DNA: TGCAGCGTTGTGGGCAGGGCATTTCTCGAAGCTTTCTTT.